The text below deals with one T cell receptor (beta chain). Its antigen is unknown. The data originate from a study of CD8 T cells in ankylosing spondylitis. Study-level findings and limits: Among TCR beta sequences, a motif of several highly homologous variants appeared characteristic of ankylosing spondylitis blood.

Each CDR3 protein gets one entry after TCRdb re-called the 5' RACE reads with MiXCR. Of hundreds of thousands of distinct CDR3 sequences listed, approximately 12% are singletons. This CDR3 region has 15 residues. Trimming shortened V by 4 bases and J by 1 base, and 13 bases separated the two germline ends. The V gene's germline CDR1 is SGHAT and CDR2 FQNNGV. The TCR sequence derives from a male donor with ankylosing spondylitis. J is TRBJ1-1 and V is TRBV11-2, with D possibly being TRBD1 (6 bases). The sequencing input was blood, either unsorted or a sorted T cell fraction (not recorded which). The CDR3 here is CASSSQGKGNTEAFF. DNA of the CDR3: TGTGCCAGCAGCTCGCAGGGGAAGGGGAACACTGAAGCTTTCTTT.